In this sample, the clone carrying this TCR beta chain turned up many times. Its antigen is unidentified. One end of the junction does not line up with germline, which may come from a read error. This specimen belongs to a study of T cells in Graves' hyperthyroidism and ophthalmopathy. Study results and caveats: Model-based prediction identified ophthalmopathy a median around 6.5 months prior to its onset. The majority of expanded thyroid clonotypes above 0.001 also appeared in blood.

Germline assignment: CDR1 DFQATT and CDR2 SNEGSKA (reference sequence). The CDR3 sequence is 16 residues long. TCR beta CDR3 regions were amplified from RNA. The primer set for the first-round RT-PCR of the TCR CDR3 was HTBI. TCRdb fed the multiplex PCR reads into MiXCR, producing one record per CDR3 protein. The top ten hold 15% of the sample, which has about 350,000 distinct CDR3 sequences, around 18% seen once. Ophthalmopathy patients had Clinical Activity Score at least 3, NOSPECS grade at least 4, duration under 3 months. Source material for PBMCs was less than 12 ml fresh peripheral blood. The sample consisted of blood. J is TRBJ2-2 and V is TRBV20-1; 9 nucleotides align to TRBD2. This receptor was taken from a woman aged 40 to 50 with Graves' ophthalmopathy. The CDR3 spells CSARDRRGRADGELFF. In DNA, the CDR3 is TGCAGTGCCAGAGATCGTCGCGGGAGGGCGGACGGGGAGCTGTTTTTT.